These 22 T cell receptor beta chains were all obtained from the same sample, sequenced in a study of shared clonotypes between healthy human individuals. Cells designated naive CD8 were CD45RO-negative and were positively selected for CCR7, with terminally differentiated effector memory CD45RA+ cells excluded. This table comes from immunoSEQ multiplex PCR, and its TCRdb copy is limited to in-frame clones, with some not included. There are roughly 2 million clones in the sample; 85% to 95% occur only once, and about 1.1% lies in the top ten. The sample was naive CD8+ T cells sorted from blood. These receptor sequences come from a man aged 18 to 30 in good health.

The gene calls are TRBV5-1 and TRBJ1-1; TRBD1 is a possible D gene (6 bases). CDR3 length equals 15 residues. Germline V CDR1 and CDR2: SGHRS, YFSETQ. Trimming removed 4 bases at V and 4 bases at J, with 17 bases between. CDR3 residues: CASSPETGTSTEAFF. The CDR3, as DNA: TGCGCCAGCAGCCCCGAAACAGGGACGAGCACTGAAGCTTTCTTT.

The chain couples TRBV9 to TRBJ2-3; 9 bases are shared with TRBD1. With 3 bases clipped from V and 2 bases from J, the junction kept 7 bases outside the gene matches. CDR3 length: 16 amino acids. Germline CDR1 is SGDLS and CDR2 is YYNGEE. This CDR3 is CASSAPGQGVTDTQYF. The CDR3 region has the DNA TGTGCCAGCAGCGCACCGGGACAGGGAGTCACAGATACGCAGTATTTT.

The gene calls are TRBV9 and TRBJ2-3; no clear D. The CDR3 sequence is 15 residues long. Germline V CDR1 and CDR2: SGDLS, YYNGEE. Trimming shortened V by 2 bases and J by 1 base, and 11 bases separated the two germline ends. The CDR3 region is CASSVEGLRTDTQYF. DNA for the CDR3: TGTGCCAGCAGCGTCGAAGGGCTTCGCACAGATACGCAGTATTTT.

The rearrangement uses TRBV7-9 and TRBJ1-1; no firm D call. From germline, CDR1 is SEHNR and CDR2 FQNEAQ (reference sequence). CDR3 length: 14 amino acids. Trimming removed 1 base from V and 8 bases from J, with 14 bases in between. The CDR3 DNA is TGTGCCAGCAGCTTAGATCCGGGTACGGGGGAAGCTTTCTTT. Residues: CASSLDPGTGEAFF.

This clone came up a few times. The V call is TRBV28, the J call TRBJ2-3; D ambiguous. V lost 5 bases, J lost 1 base, and 7 bases lay in between. Germline assignment: CDR1 MDHEN and CDR2 SYDVKM. This CDR3 has 13 residues. The CDR3 DNA follows: TGTGCCAGCAGTCAGACACGCACAGATACGCAGTATTTT. Amino acids: CASSQTRTDTQYF. The full variable domain, rest sourced from reference TRBV28 and TRBJ2-3, is DVKVTQSSRYLVKRTGEKVFLECVQDMDHENMFWYRQDPGLGLRLIYFSYDVKMKEKGDIPEGYSVSREKKERFSLILESASTNQTSMYLCASSQTRTDTQYFGPGTRLTVL.

The chain employs TRBV29-1 and TRBJ2-7; the D is unclear. Germline loops: CDR1 SQVTM, CDR2 ANQGSEA. The CDR3 is made up of 14 amino acids. V was trimmed by 6 bases and J by 2 bases, leaving 17 bases between them. The CDR3 sequence is CSVETDNQAYEQYF. CDR3 bases: TGCAGCGTGGAAACGGATAATCAAGCCTACGAGCAGTACTTC.

This chain links TRBV9 with TRBJ2-5; TRBD2 agrees at 7 bases. CDR1 and CDR2 (germline): SGDLS, YYNGEE. The CDR3 has 16 residues. V was clipped by 4 bases and J by 6 bases; unmatched bases: 15. CDR3 region: CASSPGLTGGVKTQYF. The CDR3 nucleotides read TGTGCCAGCAGCCCCGGTTTAACGGGGGGAGTGAAGACCCAGTACTTC.

This clone has just one count. Distinct nucleotide sequences in the sample also encode this CDR3. The V gene is TRBV6-5, the J gene TRBJ2-1; D possibly uses TRBD1 or TRBD2 (5 bases each). The CDR3 extends over 13 amino acids. Germline loops: CDR1 MNHEY, CDR2 SVGAGI. V was shortened by 1 base and J by 6 bases, with 7 bases between the two germline ends. The CDR3 protein is CASSYFGGNEQFF. CDR3 coding DNA: TGTGCCAGCAGTTACTTTGGGGGCAATGAGCAGTTCTTC.

The chain recombines TRBV7-9 with TRBJ1-3, with D possibly TRBD1 on 6 matching bases. Germline-derived CDR1 and CDR2 are SEHNR and FQNEAQ (reference sequence). This CDR3 has 16 residues. Trimming stripped 2 bases from V and 0 bases from J, with 11 bases between. CDR3 region: CASSLLTGPSGNTIYF. DNA for the CDR3: TGTGCCAGCAGCTTATTGACAGGACCCTCTGGAAACACCATATATTTT.

V is TRBV19 and J is TRBJ1-5; D uncertain. Germline lookup yields CDR1 LNHDA and CDR2 SQIVND (reference sequence). Between the trimmed V and J ends, which lost 0 bases and 2 bases, there was a span of 11 bases. The CDR3 spans 16 residues. This CDR3 reads CASSIEVAGGNQPQHF. For the CDR3, the DNA is TGTGCCAGTAGTATAGAGGTCGCCGGTGGCAATCAGCCCCAGCATTTT.

DNA of the CDR3: TGTGCCAGCAGCCCGACAGGGCTCGGCAAAAACATTCAGTACTTC. Translated, it gives CASSPTGLGKNIQYF. This chain joins TRBV7-9 and TRBJ2-4; TRBD1 aligns across 7 bases. CDR3 length equals 15 residues. Trimming took 5 bases from V and 3 from J; bases not matched to a gene: 7. From germline, CDR1 is SEHNR and CDR2 FQNEAQ (reference sequence).

The chain recombines TRBV5-1 with TRBJ2-5; TRBD1 agrees at 7 bases. V trimming: 2 bases; J trimming: 5 bases; junction bases outside the gene matches: 12. The CDR3 runs 16 residues. Germline CDR1 is SGHRS and CDR2 is YFSETQ. The CDR3 nucleotides read TGCGCCAGCAGCTTCGGGACAGATATGATTGTGGAGACCCAGTACTTC. It codes for CASSFGTDMIVETQYF.

The J gene is TRBJ1-5, the V gene TRBV5-1; D uncertain. V lost 3 bases to trimming and J lost 7 bases, with 11 bases between them. Germline values: CDR1 SGHRS, CDR2 YFSETQ. CDR3 size: 13 residues. CDR3 sequence reads: CASSWEWGQPQHF. CDR3 nucleotides: TGCGCCAGCAGCTGGGAATGGGGACAGCCCCAGCATTTT.

The V call is TRBV29-1, the J call TRBJ1-2, with D hard to call. Per germline, CDR1 SQVTM and CDR2 ANQGSEA. The germline V and J ends were trimmed by 8 bases and 6 bases, with 16 bases remaining between them. The CDR3 consists of 12 residues. In nucleotides, the CDR3 is TGCAGCTACGCACCAATGTCGAATGGCTACACCTTC. Translated, it gives CSYAPMSNGYTF.

The V gene is TRBV10-2, the J gene TRBJ2-1, with 14 positions matching TRBD2. J lost 8 bases, V lost 7 bases, and 7 bases had no gene match. CDR1 is WSHSY, CDR2 SAAADI, per germline. There are 15 residues in the CDR3. CDR3 in amino acids: CASTRSTSGRDEQFF. The CDR3 region has the DNA TGCGCCAGCACTCGTTCGACTAGCGGGAGGGATGAGCAGTTCTTC.

The chain carries TRBV7-8 and TRBJ1-2, with D uncertain. CDR3 size: 15 residues. The V and J ends lost 5 bases and 2 bases respectively, with 15 bases between them. CDR1 SGHVS and CDR2 FQNEAQ come from the germline V gene. As DNA, the CDR3 is TGTGCCAGCAGCCAAGGCGGTAGCAGCAACTATGGCTACACCTTC. Amino acid sequence: CASSQGGSSNYGYTF.

The chain links TRBV30 to TRBJ1-6, with TRBD1 identical over 7 bases. CDR1 and CDR2 from the germline V gene are GTSNPN and SVGIG (reference sequence). The V and J ends lost 2 bases and 6 bases, in that order; junction bases with no gene match: 10. CDR3 length equals 16 residues. The CDR3 loop is CAWSHTGAWGNSPLHF. The CDR3 DNA sequence: TGTGCCTGGAGTCATACAGGGGCATGGGGTAATTCACCCCTCCACTTT.

The rearrangement uses TRBV7-8 and TRBJ2-7; weak D call: TRBD2 (6 bases). Germline loops: CDR1 SGHVS, CDR2 FQNEAQ. Trimming removed 0 bases from V and 3 bases from J, with 18 bases in between. The CDR3 sequence is 17 residues long. CDR3 sequence reads: CASSLALIGDSIYEQYF. In DNA form, the CDR3 reads TGTGCCAGCAGCTTAGCTTTAATTGGGGACTCGATCTACGAGCAGTACTTC.

The table lists this clone with a count of one. Other nucleotide sequences from this sample produce the same CDR3. The chain joins TRBV6-1 to TRBJ1-1; no reliable D call. Trimming stripped 6 bases from V and 0 bases from J, with 8 bases between. CDR3 length: 13 residues. Per the germline V gene, CDR1 is MNHNS and CDR2 is SASEGT. CDR3 in amino acids: CASSLTVNTEAFF. CDR3 sequence (DNA): TGTGCCAGCAGCTTGACGGTGAACACTGAAGCTTTCTTT.

The rearrangement joins TRBV6-5 to TRBJ2-7, with TRBD2 matching over 7 bases. This CDR3 has 13 residues. V shed 6 bases and J 4 bases; nucleotides not matched to a gene: 6. The germline V gene has CDR1 MNHEY and CDR2 SVGAGI. CDR3 coding DNA: TGTGCCAGCAGGGCGGGAGTGTTGTACGAGCAGTACTTC. Encoded protein: CASRAGVLYEQYF.

The chain links TRBV11-2 to TRBJ1-2; D is possibly TRBD1 (6 bases). The germline V gene has CDR1 SGHAT and CDR2 FQNNGV. V was clipped by 4 bases and J by 2 bases, with 23 bases between them. This CDR3 comprises 18 residues. CDR3 region: CASSSYPAPQGSNYGYTF. The CDR3 coding sequence is TGTGCCAGCAGCTCCTACCCAGCACCACAGGGATCCAACTATGGCTACACCTTC.

The rearrangement links TRBV9 to TRBJ1-6; maybe TRBD1 (5 bases). The V and J ends lost 4 bases and 13 bases respectively, with 12 bases between them. The CDR3 sequence is 12 residues long. Germline V gives CDR1 SGDLS, CDR2 YYNGEE. The CDR3 DNA reads TGTGCCAGCAGCACCCTCCAGGGCCCCCTCCACTTT. Translated, it gives CASSTLQGPLHF.